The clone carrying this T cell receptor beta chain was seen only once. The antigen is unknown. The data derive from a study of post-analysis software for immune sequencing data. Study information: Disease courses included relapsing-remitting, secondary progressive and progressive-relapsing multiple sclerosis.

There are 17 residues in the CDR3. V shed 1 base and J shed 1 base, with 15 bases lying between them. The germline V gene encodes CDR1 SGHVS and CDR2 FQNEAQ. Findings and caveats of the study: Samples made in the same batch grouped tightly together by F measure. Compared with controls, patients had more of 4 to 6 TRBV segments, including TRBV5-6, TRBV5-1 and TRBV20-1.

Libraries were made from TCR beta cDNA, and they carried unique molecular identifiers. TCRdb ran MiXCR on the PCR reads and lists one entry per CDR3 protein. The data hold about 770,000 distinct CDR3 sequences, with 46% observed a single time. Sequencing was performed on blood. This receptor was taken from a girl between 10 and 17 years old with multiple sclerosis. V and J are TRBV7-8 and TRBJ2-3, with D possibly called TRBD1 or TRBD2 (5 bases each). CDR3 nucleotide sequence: TGTGCCAGCAGCTTAGAAGTTTGGGGACCTCGCACAGATACGCAGTATTTT. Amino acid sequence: CASSLEVWGPRTDTQYF.